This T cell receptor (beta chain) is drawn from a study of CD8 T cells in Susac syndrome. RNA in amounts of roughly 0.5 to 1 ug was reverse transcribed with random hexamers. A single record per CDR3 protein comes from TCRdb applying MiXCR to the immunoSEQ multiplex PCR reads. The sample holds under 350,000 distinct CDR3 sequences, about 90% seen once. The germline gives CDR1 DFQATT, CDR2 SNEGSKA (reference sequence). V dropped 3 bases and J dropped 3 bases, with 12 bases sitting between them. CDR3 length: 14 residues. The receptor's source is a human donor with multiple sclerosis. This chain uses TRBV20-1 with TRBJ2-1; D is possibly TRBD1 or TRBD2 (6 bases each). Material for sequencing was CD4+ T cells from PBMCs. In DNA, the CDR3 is TGCAGTGCTAGTGCCGGGGGCATCTACAATGAGCAGTTCTTC. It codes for CSASAGGIYNEQFF.